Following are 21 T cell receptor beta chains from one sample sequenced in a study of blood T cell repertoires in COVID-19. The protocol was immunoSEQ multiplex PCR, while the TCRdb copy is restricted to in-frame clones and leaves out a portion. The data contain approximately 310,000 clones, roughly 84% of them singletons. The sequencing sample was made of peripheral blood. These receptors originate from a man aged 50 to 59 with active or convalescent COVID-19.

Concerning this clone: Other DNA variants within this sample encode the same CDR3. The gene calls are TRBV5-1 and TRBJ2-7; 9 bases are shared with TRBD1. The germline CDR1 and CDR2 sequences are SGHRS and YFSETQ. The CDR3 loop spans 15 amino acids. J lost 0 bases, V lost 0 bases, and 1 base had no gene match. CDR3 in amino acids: CASSLGDRASYEQYF. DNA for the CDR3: TGCGCCAGCAGCTTGGGGGACAGGGCCTCCTACGAGCAGTACTTC.

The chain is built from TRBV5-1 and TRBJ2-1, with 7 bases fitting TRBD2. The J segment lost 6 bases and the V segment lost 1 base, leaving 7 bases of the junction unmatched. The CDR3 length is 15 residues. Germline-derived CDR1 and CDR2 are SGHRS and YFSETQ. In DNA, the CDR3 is TGCGCCAGCAGCTTGTACCTTTCGGGGGGCAATGAGCAGTTCTTC. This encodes CASSLYLSGGNEQFF.

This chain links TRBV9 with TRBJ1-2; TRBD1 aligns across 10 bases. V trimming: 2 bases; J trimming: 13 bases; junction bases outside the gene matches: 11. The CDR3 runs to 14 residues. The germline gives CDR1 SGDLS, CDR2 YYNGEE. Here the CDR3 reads CASSVGDRGRPLTF. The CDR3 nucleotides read TGTGCCAGCAGCGTGGGGGACAGGGGTCGTCCCCTCACCTTC.

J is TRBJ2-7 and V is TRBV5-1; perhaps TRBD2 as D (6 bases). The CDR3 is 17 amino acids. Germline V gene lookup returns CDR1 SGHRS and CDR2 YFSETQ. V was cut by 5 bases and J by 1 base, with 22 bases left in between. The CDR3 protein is CASSLLQTPSESYEQYF. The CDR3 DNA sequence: TGCGCCAGCAGTCTCCTCCAAACCCCTAGCGAGTCCTACGAGCAGTACTTC.

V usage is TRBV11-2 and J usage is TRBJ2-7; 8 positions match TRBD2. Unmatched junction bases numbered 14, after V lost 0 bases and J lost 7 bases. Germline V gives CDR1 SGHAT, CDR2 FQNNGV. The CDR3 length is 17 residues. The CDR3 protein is CASSLDHSEREWVEQYF. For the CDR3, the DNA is TGTGCCAGCAGCTTAGATCATTCCGAGCGGGAGTGGGTGGAGCAGTACTTC.

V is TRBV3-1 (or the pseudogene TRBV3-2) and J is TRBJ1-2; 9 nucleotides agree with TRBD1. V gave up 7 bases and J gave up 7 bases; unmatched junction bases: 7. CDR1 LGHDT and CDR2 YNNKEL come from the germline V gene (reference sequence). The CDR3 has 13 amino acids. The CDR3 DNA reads TGTGCCAGCACGGACAGGGGCCCGGGTGGCTACACCTTC. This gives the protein CASTDRGPGGYTF.

This chain's CDR3 is CATSRDRVRNTIYF. The CDR3 nucleotides are TGTGCCACCAGCAGGGACAGGGTGAGAAACACCATATATTTT. The chain has TRBV15 and TRBJ1-3, with 8 positions matching TRBD1. Germline CDR1 and CDR2: LNHNV and YYDKDF (reference sequence). The length of the CDR3 is 14 residues. V gave up 3 bases and J gave up 5 bases; unmatched junction bases: 3.

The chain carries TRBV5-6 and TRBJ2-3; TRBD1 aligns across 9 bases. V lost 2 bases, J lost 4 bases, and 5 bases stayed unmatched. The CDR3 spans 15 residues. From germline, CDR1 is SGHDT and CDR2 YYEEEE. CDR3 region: CASSFSGTGPDTQYF. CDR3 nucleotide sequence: TGTGCCAGCAGCTTTTCGGGGACAGGGCCAGATACGCAGTATTTT. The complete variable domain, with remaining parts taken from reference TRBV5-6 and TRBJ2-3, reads DAGVTQSPTHLIKTRGQQVTLRCSPKSGHDTVSWYQQALGQGPQFIFQYYEEEERQRGNFPDRFSGHQFPNYSSELNVNALLLGDSALYLCASSFSGTGPDTQYFGPGTRLTVL.

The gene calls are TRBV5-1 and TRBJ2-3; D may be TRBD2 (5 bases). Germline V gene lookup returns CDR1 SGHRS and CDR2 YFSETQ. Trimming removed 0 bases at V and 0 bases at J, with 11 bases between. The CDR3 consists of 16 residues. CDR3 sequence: CASSLGTRVSTDTQYF. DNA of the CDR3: TGCGCCAGCAGCTTGGGGACGCGGGTTAGCACAGATACGCAGTATTTT.

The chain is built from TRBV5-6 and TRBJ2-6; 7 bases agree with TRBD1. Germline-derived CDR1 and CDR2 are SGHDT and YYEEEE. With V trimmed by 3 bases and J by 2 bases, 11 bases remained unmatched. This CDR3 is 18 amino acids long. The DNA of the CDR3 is TGTGCCAGCAGCTCTCCGACAGGGTCTGTTACTGGGGCCAACGTCCTGACTTTC. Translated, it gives CASSSPTGSVTGANVLTF.

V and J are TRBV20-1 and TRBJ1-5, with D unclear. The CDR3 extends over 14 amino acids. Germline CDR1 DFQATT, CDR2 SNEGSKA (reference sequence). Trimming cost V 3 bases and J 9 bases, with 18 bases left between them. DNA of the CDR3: TGCAGTGCTAGTCCCGCGCGGGTCCCAGGGCCCCAGCATTTT. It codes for CSASPARVPGPQHF.

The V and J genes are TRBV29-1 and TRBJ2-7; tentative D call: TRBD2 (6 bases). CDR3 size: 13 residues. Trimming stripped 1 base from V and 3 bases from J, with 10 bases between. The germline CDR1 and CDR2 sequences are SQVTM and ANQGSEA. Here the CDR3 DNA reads TGCAGCGTTGAAGGGGCGGAGGGCTACGAGCAGTACTTC. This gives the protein CSVEGAEGYEQYF.

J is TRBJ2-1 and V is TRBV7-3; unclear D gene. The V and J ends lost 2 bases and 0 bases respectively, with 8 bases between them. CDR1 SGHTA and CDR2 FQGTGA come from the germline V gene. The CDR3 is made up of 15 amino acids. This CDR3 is CASSLVMSSYNEQFF. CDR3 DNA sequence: TGTGCCAGCAGCTTAGTAATGAGCTCCTACAATGAGCAGTTCTTC.

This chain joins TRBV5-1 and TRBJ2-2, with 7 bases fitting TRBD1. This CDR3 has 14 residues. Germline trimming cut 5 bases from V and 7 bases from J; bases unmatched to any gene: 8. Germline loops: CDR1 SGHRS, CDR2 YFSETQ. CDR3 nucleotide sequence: TGCGCCAGCAGTAGACAGGGAGAAGGCGGGGAGCTGTTTTTT. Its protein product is CASSRQGEGGELFF. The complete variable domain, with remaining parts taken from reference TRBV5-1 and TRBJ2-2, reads KAGVTQTPRYLIKTRGQQVTLSCSPISGHRSVSWYQQTPGQGLQFLFEYFSETQRNKGNFPGRFSGRQFSNSRSEMNVSTLELGDSALYLCASSRQGEGGELFFGEGSRLTVL.

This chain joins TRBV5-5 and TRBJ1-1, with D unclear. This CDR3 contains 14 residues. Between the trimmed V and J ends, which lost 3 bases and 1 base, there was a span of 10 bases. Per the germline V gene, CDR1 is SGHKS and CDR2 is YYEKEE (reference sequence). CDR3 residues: CASSSYQTNTEAFF. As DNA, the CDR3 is TGTGCCAGCAGCTCCTATCAAACGAACACTGAAGCTTTCTTT.

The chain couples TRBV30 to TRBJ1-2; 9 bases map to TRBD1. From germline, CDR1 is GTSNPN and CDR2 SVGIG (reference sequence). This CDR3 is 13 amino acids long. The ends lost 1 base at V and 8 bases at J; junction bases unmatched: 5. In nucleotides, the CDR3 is TGTGCCTGGAGTGGACAGGGGGATGGAGGCTACACCTTC. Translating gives CAWSGQGDGGYTF.

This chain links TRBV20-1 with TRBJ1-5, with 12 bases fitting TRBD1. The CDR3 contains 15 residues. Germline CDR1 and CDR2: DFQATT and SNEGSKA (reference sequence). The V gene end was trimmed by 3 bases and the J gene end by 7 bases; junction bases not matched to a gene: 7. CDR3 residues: CSASGTGGVGQPQHF. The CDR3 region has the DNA TGCAGTGCTAGTGGGACAGGGGGCGTAGGACAGCCCCAGCATTTT.

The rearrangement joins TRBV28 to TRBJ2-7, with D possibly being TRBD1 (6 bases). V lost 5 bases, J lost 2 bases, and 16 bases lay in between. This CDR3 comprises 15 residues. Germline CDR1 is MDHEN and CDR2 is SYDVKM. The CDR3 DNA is TGTGCCAGCAGTCCTCACAGGGTCCAAACCTACGAGCAGTACTTC. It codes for CASSPHRVQTYEQYF.

CDR3 region: CAIGQGADYEQYF. The CDR3, as DNA: TGTGCCATAGGACAGGGGGCTGACTACGAGCAGTACTTC. The chain employs TRBV10-3 and TRBJ2-7, with TRBD1 matching 11 bases. The germline CDR1 and CDR2 sequences are ENHRY and SYGVKD. This CDR3 is 13 amino acids long. V lost 9 bases and J lost 3; bases outside the gene matches: 4.

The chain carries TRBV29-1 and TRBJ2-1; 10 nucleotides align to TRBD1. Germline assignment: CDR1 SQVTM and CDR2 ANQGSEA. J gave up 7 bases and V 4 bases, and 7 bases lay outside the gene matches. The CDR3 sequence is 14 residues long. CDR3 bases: TGCAGCGTTGCGACAGGGGGCGCGATTAATGAGCAGTTCTTC. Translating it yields CSVATGGAINEQFF.

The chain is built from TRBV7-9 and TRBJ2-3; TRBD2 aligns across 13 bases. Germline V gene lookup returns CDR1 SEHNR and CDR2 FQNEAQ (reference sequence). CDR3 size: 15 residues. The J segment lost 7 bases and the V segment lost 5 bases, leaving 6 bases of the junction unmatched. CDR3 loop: CASSLGLAGVNTQYF. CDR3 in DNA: TGTGCCAGCAGCCTCGGACTAGCGGGAGTGAATACGCAGTATTTT.